This paragraph reports one TCR beta chain. The data are from a study of blood T cell repertoires in COVID-19. Study-wide background: Acute and convalescent COVID-19 samples came from the United States, Italy and Spain. T cells, B-cell-depleted T cells, or PBMCs supplied cDNA or gDNA.

The V gene lost 4 bases and the J gene lost 4 bases, with 5 bases spanning the gap. Germline loops: CDR1 MDHEN, CDR2 SYDVKM. This CDR3 contains 12 residues. Authors' analysis steps: Counts of nucleated cells, estimated from reference gene primer amplification, were obtained. The protocol was immunoSEQ multiplex PCR, while the TCRdb copy is restricted to in-frame clones and leaves out a portion. Clone size and the V and J calls come from that table; the DNA yielded D and trimming. The sample lists around 200,000 clones, around 83% seen once, with more than 6.5% in the top ten. Sequenced material: peripheral blood. This clonotype was obtained from a man aged 35-49 years with active or convalescent COVID-19. This rearrangement joins TRBV28 to TRBJ1-3; D gene uncertain. CDR3 in DNA: TGTGCCAGCAGTTCCAAAGGAAACACCATATATTTT. It specifies CASSSKGNTIYF.